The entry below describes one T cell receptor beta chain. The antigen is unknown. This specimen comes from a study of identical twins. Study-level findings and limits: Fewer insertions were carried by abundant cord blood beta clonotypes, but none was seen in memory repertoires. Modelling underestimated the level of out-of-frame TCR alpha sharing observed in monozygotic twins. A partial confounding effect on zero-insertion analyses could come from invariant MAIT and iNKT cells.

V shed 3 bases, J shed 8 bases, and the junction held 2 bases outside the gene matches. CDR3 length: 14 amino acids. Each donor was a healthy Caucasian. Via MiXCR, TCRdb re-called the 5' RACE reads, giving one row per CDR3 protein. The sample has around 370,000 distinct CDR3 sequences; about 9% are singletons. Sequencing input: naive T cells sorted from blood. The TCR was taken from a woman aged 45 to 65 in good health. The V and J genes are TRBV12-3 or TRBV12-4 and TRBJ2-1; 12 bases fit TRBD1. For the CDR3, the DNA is TGTGCCAGCAGTTTGGGACAGGGGGCGCATGAGCAGTTCTTC. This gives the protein CASSLGQGAHEQFF.